These 12 T cell receptor beta chains share one sample of origin, sequenced in a study of vaccination and CD4 T cells after COVID-19. Described treatment: 10-day PBMC culture with coronavirus spike peptide pools or control peptides (ViraFEST assay). The antigens of these receptors remain unknown. Cultured CD4+ T-cell DNA underwent Oncomine TCR Beta short-read sequencing. TCRdb independently ran MiXCR on the PCR reads; one entry per CDR3 protein. The data show over 15,000 distinct CDR3 sequences, 54% seen once. Sequenced material: CD4+ T cells from blood, cultured in vitro, taken before SARS-CoV-2 vaccination. These receptors all stem from a human donor who had recovered from COVID-19.

The chain combines TRBV20-1 with TRBJ1-2, with D uncertain. This CDR3 spans 13 amino acids. Trimming stripped 1 base from V and 3 bases from J, with 9 bases between. CDR1 is DFQATT and CDR2 is SNEGSKA in the germline V gene (reference sequence). As DNA, the CDR3 is TGCAGTGCTAGAGTGAACCTCCACTATGGCTACACCTTC. It codes for CSARVNLHYGYTF.

This clonotype was seen a few times. The V gene is TRBV6-1, the J gene TRBJ1-2; tentatively, D is TRBD1 (6 bases). Germline V gives CDR1 MNHNS, CDR2 SASEGT. Trimming shortened V by 6 bases and J by 3 bases, and 20 bases separated the two germline ends. The CDR3 sequence is 16 residues long. CDR3 sequence: CASRVTQQGHDYGYTF. DNA of the CDR3: TGTGCCAGCAGAGTGACCCAACAGGGCCATGACTATGGCTACACCTTC.

The chain employs TRBV20-1 and TRBJ1-6; 9 bases fit TRBD1. V shed 2 bases, J shed 6 bases, and the junction held 5 bases outside the gene matches. The germline V gene encodes CDR1 DFQATT and CDR2 SNEGSKA (reference sequence). CDR3 size: 15 residues. The CDR3 protein is CSARTTGGFNSPLHF. The CDR3 coding sequence is TGCAGTGCTAGAACCACAGGGGGCTTTAATTCACCCCTCCACTTT.

This clonotype was seen more than once but under ten times. This chain links TRBV25-1 with TRBJ2-5, with D perhaps matching TRBD2 (5 bases). V lost 5 bases and J 4 bases, leaving 14 bases between the germline ends. The CDR3 is 14 residues long. CDR1 and CDR2 from the germline V gene are MGHDK and SYGVNS. The CDR3 here is CASSPREGGETQYF. The CDR3 DNA reads as TGTGCCAGCAGTCCCCGGGAAGGTGGAGAGACCCAGTACTTC.

V is TRBV20-1 and J is TRBJ2-3; D is possibly TRBD2 (6 bases). The length of the CDR3 is 14 residues. V lost 4 bases and J lost 3, with 14 bases in between. CDR1 is DFQATT, CDR2 SNEGSKA, per germline (reference sequence). This CDR3 is CSAMDYLRTDTQYF. The CDR3 DNA reads TGCAGTGCTATGGACTATCTCCGGACAGATACGCAGTATTTT.

The table lists this clonotype with a count of one. Its ends do not fully match the called genes, so a read error is possible. This rearrangement joins TRBV7-7 to TRBJ2-2; TRBD2 is a possible D gene (6 bases). Germline V lookup: CDR1 SSHAT, CDR2 FNYEAQ (reference sequence). This CDR3 comprises 16 residues. Here the CDR3 reads CASSLAGTSNTGELFF. CDR3 in DNA: TGTGCTAGCAGCTTAGCTGGGACTTCGAACACCGGGGAGCTGTTTTTT.

Sample share makes this clonotype medium-sized (0.01 to 0.1%). The rearrangement joins TRBV20-1 to TRBJ1-3; TRBD1 agrees at 10 bases. Germline lookup yields CDR1 DFQATT and CDR2 SNEGSKA (reference sequence). The CDR3 consists of 15 residues. Germline trimming cut 5 bases from V and 3 bases from J; bases unmatched to any gene: 7. The CDR3 coding sequence is TGCAGTGCTGAAGTCCGGGACAGGGGTGGAAACACCATATATTTT. It translates to CSAEVRDRGGNTIYF.

There are a few counts of this clonotype. The chain carries TRBV20-1 and TRBJ1-1; 9 bases are a match to TRBD1. This CDR3 region has 14 residues. Looked up from germline, CDR1 is DFQATT and CDR2 is SNEGSKA (reference sequence). V lost 1 base and J lost 5; bases outside the gene matches: 5. The CDR3 region has the DNA TGCAGTGCTAGAGCAGACAGGGGGAGGACTGAAGCTTTCTTT. It translates to CSARADRGRTEAFF.

This clonotype was recorded a few times. The chain uses TRBV20-1 and TRBJ2-5; 7 nucleotides line up with TRBD1. CDR1 is DFQATT, CDR2 SNEGSKA, per germline (reference sequence). The V and J ends lost 6 bases and 5 bases, in that order; junction bases with no gene match: 12. This CDR3 spans 14 amino acids. The CDR3 region has the DNA TGCAGTGCGAGTACAGGGGAGTATAAGGAGACCCAGTACTTC. Encoded protein: CSASTGEYKETQYF.

The CDR3 nucleotides are TGTGCCAGCAGCTACAACAACAATGAGCAGTTCTTC. As protein: CASSYNNNEQFF. The chain carries TRBV5-4 and TRBJ2-1; D unresolved. Germline V CDR1 and CDR2: SGHNT, YYREEE (reference sequence). V shed 3 bases and J shed 5 bases, with 6 bases lying between them. This CDR3 has 12 amino acids.

This chain links TRBV6-1 with TRBJ2-7, with 9 bases matching TRBD2. CDR3 size: 18 residues. Germline V CDR1 and CDR2: MNHNS, SASEGT. V was clipped by 8 bases and J by 0 bases; unmatched bases: 17. CDR3 residues: CASQLGRGGGRASYEQYF. CDR3 DNA: TGTGCCAGCCAGCTCGGGAGGGGTGGCGGGAGGGCCTCCTACGAGCAGTACTTC.

The V and J genes are TRBV6-2 or TRBV6-3 and TRBJ2-5; tentatively, D is TRBD2 (5 bases). Per the germline V gene, CDR1 is MNHEY and CDR2 is SVGEGT. Trimming cost V 2 bases and J 3 bases, with 16 bases left between them. CDR3 length: 16 amino acids. The DNA for the CDR3 is TGTGCCAGCAGTTACCCCACCGACAAAGCGGAAGAGACCCAGTACTTC. It translates to CASSYPTDKAEETQYF.